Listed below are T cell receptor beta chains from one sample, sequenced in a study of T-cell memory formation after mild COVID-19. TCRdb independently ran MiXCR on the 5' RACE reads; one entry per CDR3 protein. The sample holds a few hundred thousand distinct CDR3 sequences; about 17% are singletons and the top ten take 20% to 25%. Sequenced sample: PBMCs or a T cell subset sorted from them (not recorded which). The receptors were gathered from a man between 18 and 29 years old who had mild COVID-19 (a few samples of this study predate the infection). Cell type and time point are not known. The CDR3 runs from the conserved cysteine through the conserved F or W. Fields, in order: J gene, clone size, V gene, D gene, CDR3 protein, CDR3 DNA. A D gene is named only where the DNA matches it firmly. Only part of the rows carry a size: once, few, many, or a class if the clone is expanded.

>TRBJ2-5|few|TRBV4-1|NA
CASSQVAGGTGETQYF
TGCGCCAGCAGCCAAGTGGCCGGGGGCACGGGAGAGACCCAGTACTTC
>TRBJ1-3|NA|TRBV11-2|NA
CASSGTRNTIYF
TGTGCCAGCAGCGGGACAAGAAACACCATATATTTT
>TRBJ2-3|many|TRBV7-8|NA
CASSLVSALGGDTQYF
TGTGCCAGCAGCTTAGTTAGCGCCTTAGGGGGAGATACGCAGTATTTT
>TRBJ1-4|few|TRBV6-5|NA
CASSSGGEKLFF
TGTGCCAGCAGTTCGGGCGGCGAAAAACTGTTTTTT
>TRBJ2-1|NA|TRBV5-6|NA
CASSLVSGGPNEQFF
TGTGCCAGCAGCTTGGTGTCGGGGGGCCCCAATGAGCAGTTCTTC
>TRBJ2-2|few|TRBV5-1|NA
CASSLGAGQNTGELFF
TGCGCCAGCAGCTTGGGGGCCGGACAGAACACCGGGGAGCTGTTTTTT
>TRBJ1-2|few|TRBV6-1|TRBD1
CASSENFRGYTF
TGTGCCAGCAGTGAGAACTTCAGGGGGTATACCTTC
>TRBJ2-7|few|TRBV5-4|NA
CASSFRGNPYEQYF
TGTGCCAGCAGCTTTCGAGGGAACCCCTACGAGCAGTACTTC
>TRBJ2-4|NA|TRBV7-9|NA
CASSGGAILAKNIQYF
TGTGCCAGCAGCGGTGGGGCGATACTAGCCAAAAACATTCAGTACTTC
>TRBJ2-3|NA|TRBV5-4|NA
CASTATRGDTQYF
TGTGCCAGCACCGCCACCCGGGGGGATACGCAGTATTTT
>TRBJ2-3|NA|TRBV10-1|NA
CASSETGTYSTDTQYF
TGCGCCAGCAGTGAAACCGGGACATATAGCACAGATACGCAGTATTTT
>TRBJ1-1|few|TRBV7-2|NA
CASSLGNWGETEAFF
TGTGCCAGCAGCTTAGGTAATTGGGGGGAGACTGAAGCTTTCTTT
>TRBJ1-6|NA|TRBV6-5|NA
CASSYRGNSPLHF
TGTGCCAGCAGTTATCGAGGAAATTCACCCCTCCACTTT
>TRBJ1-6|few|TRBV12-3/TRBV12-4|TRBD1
CASSLNRGIGSPLHF
TGTGCCAGCAGTTTAAACAGGGGAATCGGTTCACCCCTCCACTTT
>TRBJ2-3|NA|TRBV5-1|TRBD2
CASSFSAGGTDTQYF
TGCGCCAGCAGCTTCTCAGCGGGGGGAACAGATACGCAGTATTTT
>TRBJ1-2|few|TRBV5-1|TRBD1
CASSLNRGFDGYTF
TGCGCCAGCAGCCTCAACAGGGGTTTTGATGGCTACACCTTC
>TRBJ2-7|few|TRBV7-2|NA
CASSSSAQGYEQYF
TGTGCCAGCAGCAGTTCCGCCCAGGGATACGAGCAGTACTTC
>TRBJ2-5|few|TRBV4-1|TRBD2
CASSRLAVPRVQYF
TGCGCCAGCAGCCGACTAGCGGTCCCAAGAGTCCAGTACTTC
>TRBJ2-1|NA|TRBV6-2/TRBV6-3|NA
CASSNWRAGGNEQFF
TGTGCCAGCAGCAACTGGAGGGCAGGGGGGAATGAGCAGTTCTTC
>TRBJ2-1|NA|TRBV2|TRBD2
CASSPPGLWSNEQFF
TGTGCCAGCAGCCCGCCGGGACTATGGTCCAATGAGCAGTTCTTC
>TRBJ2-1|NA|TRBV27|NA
CASSLSPARNEQFF
TGTGCCAGCAGTTTATCGCCCGCGCGAAATGAGCAGTTCTTC
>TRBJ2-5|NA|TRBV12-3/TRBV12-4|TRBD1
CAASTGGWETQYF
TGTGCCGCATCTACAGGGGGCTGGGAGACCCAGTACTTC
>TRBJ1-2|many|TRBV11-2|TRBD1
CASSSGQDYGYTF
TGTGCCAGCAGCTCCGGACAGGATTATGGCTACACCTTC
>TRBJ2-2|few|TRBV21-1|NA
CASSKWGLQTGELFF
TGTGCCAGCAGCAAATGGGGGCTTCAAACCGGGGAGCTGTTTTTT
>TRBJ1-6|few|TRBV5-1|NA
CASSLVGLNSPLHF
TGCGCCAGCAGCTTGGTTGGCCTTAATTCACCCCTCCACTTT
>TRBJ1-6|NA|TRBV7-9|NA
CASSLGGVSPLHF
TGTGCCAGCAGCTTAGGGGGGGTTTCACCCCTCCACTTT
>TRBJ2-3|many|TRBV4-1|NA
CASSQETHPSTDTQYF
TGCGCCAGCAGCCAAGAGACTCACCCTAGCACAGATACGCAGTATTTT
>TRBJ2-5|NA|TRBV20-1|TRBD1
CSARDWTGQETQYF
TGCAGTGCTAGAGACTGGACAGGCCAAGAGACCCAGTACTTC
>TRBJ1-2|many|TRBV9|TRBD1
CASSAWTGRGYTF
TGTGCCAGCAGCGCTTGGACAGGGAGAGGCTACACCTTC
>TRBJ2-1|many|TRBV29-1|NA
CSARAYNEQFF
TGCAGCGCGCGTGCCTACAATGAGCAGTTCTTC
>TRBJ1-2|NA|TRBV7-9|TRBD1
CASRTGESYGYTF
TGTGCCAGCAGGACAGGGGAAAGCTATGGCTACACCTTC
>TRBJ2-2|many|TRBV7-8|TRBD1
CASSSIGTANTGELFF
TGTGCCAGCAGTTCGATCGGGACAGCGAACACCGGGGAGCTGTTTTTT
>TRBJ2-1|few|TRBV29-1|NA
CSVDPTGILNEQFF
TGCAGCGTTGATCCAACAGGGATCTTGAATGAGCAGTTCTTC
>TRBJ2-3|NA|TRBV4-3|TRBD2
CASSQWIAGTSSTDTQYF
TGCGCCAGCAGCCAGTGGATAGCGGGGACCTCTAGCACAGATACGCAGTATTTT
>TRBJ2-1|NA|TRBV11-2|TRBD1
CASSQNGQGAYNEQFF
TGTGCCAGCAGCCAAAACGGCCAGGGGGCCTACAATGAGCAGTTCTTC
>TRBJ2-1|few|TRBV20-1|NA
CSASYYRENEQFF
TGCAGTGCTAGCTACTACCGGGAGAATGAGCAGTTCTTC
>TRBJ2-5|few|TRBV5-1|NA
CASSLSRMETQYF
TGCGCCAGCAGCTTGAGTCGGATGGAGACCCAGTACTTC
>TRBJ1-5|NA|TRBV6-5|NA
CASSYRRGAGQPQHF
TGTGCCAGCAGTTACCGCCGGGGGGCTGGTCAGCCCCAGCATTTT
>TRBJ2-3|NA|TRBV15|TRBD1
CATSRGQTGDTQYF
TGTGCCACCAGCAGGGGACAGACAGGAGATACGCAGTATTTT
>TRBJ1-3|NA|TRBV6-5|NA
CASSLGSGSGNTIYF
TGTGCCAGCAGCCTGGGCAGTGGCTCTGGAAACACCATATATTTT
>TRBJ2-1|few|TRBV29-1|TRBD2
CSVETGLAGGWSYNEQFF
TGCAGCGTTGAAACGGGACTAGCGGGGGGGTGGTCCTACAATGAGCAGTTCTTC
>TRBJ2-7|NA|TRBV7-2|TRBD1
CASSLGGTGGYEQYF
TGTGCCAGCAGCTTAGGAGGGACAGGGGGCTACGAGCAGTACTTC
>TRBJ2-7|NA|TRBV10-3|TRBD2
CAISEVAGYEQYF
TGTGCCATCAGTGAGGTAGCGGGCTACGAGCAGTACTTC
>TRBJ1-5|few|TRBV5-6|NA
CASSLDDTHSNQPQHF
TGTGCCAGCAGCTTGGATGACACCCATAGCAATCAGCCCCAGCATTTT
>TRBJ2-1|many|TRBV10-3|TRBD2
CAISESRLLAGGNEQFF
TGTGCCATCAGTGAGTCGAGACTACTAGCGGGGGGAAATGAGCAGTTCTTC
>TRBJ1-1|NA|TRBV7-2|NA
CASSPFLGGGTEAFF
TGTGCCAGCAGCCCGTTTTTGGGGGGGGGCACTGAAGCTTTCTTT
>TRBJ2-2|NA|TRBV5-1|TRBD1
CASSLLQGAGELFF
TGCGCCAGCAGCCTTCTACAGGGGGCCGGGGAGCTGTTTTTT
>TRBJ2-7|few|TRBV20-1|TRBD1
CSARTLDRGLPYEQYF
TGCAGTGCTAGAACCTTAGACAGGGGGCTTCCCTACGAGCAGTACTTC
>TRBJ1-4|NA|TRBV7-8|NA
CASSRRRLATNEKLFF
TGTGCCAGCAGCCGCCGCCGGTTAGCAACTAATGAAAAACTGTTTTTT